This T cell receptor beta chain was sequenced in a study of CD8+CD57+ T cells in acquired aplastic anemia. Genomic DNA served as template for TCR beta VDJ and CDR3 profiling. Each CDR3 protein gets one entry after TCRdb re-called the reads with MiXCR. The profile shows some 42,000 distinct CDR3 sequences, roughly two thirds of them singletons. V lost 1 base, J lost 8 bases, and 16 bases lay in between. The CDR3 spans 15 residues. The germline V gene has CDR1 SGDLS and CDR2 YYNGEE. This clonotype came up a few times. V usage is TRBV9 and J usage is TRBJ2-1; the D gene is possibly TRBD2 (6 bases). Sequencing used sorted CD4+, CD8+, or CD8+CD57+ T cells (not recorded which) from PBMCs. The receptor was derived from a human donor in good health, serving as a control. Written as DNA, the CDR3 is TGTGCCAGCAGCGTAATGGACATGGGGGGACATGAGCAGTTCTTC. It translates to CASSVMDMGGHEQFF.